Listed below are T cell receptor beta chains from one sample, sequenced in a study of PD-1 blockade in classical Hodgkin lymphoma. Profiling relied on immunoSEQ multiplex PCR, and the TCRdb table lists in-frame clones only, not all of them. The sample consists of about 28,000 clones, just under 80% of them appearing once. The sequencing here drew on peripheral blood mononuclear cells (PBMCs), taken before the fourth cycle of nivolumab. These receptors came from a human donor with classical Hodgkin lymphoma. Each CDR3 is given with its conserved first and last residue. D genes are given only for firm matches. The size of a clone is reported for some rows only, either as once, few or many, or as a class for expanded clones.

abundance: -
v_gene: TRBV6-1
d_gene: -
j_gene: TRBJ1-5
CDR3aa: CASSEGPGQVHNQPQHF
CDR3nt: TGTGCCAGCAGTGAAGGTCCGGGTCAGGTCCACAATCAGCCCCAGCATTTT

abundance: once
v_gene: TRBV6-1
d_gene: TRBD2
j_gene: TRBJ2-5
CDR3aa: CASSGSGRASETQYF
CDR3nt: TGTGCCAGCAGTGGAAGCGGGAGGGCCTCAGAGACCCAGTACTTC

abundance: -
v_gene: TRBV28
d_gene: TRBD2
j_gene: TRBJ2-7
CDR3aa: CASRLAGAGEQYF
CDR3nt: TGTGCCAGCAGGCTAGCGGGGGCGGGGGAGCAGTACTTC

abundance: -
v_gene: TRBV7-2
d_gene: TRBD2
j_gene: TRBJ2-1
CDR3aa: CASSPGRWGLAPNEQFF
CDR3nt: TGTGCCAGCAGCCCCGGGAGGTGGGGACTAGCGCCCAATGAGCAGTTCTTC

abundance: -
v_gene: TRBV4-1
d_gene: TRBD2
j_gene: TRBJ2-5
CDR3aa: CASSRHREREGRGTQYF
CDR3nt: TGCGCCAGCAGCCGCCATCGAGAGCGGGAGGGCCGTGGGACCCAGTACTTC

abundance: -
v_gene: TRBV7-8
d_gene: -
j_gene: TRBJ2-7
CDR3aa: CASSARDLLREQYF
CDR3nt: TGTGCCAGCAGCGCCCGGGACCTCTTGAGAGAGCAGTACTTC

abundance: -
v_gene: TRBV4-2
d_gene: TRBD2
j_gene: TRBJ2-7
CDR3aa: CASSQISTSGSAYEQYF
CDR3nt: TGTGCCAGCAGCCAGATTTCGACTAGCGGGAGTGCTTACGAGCAGTACTTC

abundance: -
v_gene: TRBV4-1
d_gene: -
j_gene: TRBJ2-1
CDR3aa: CASSRSRAPNEQFF
CDR3nt: TGCGCCAGCAGCCGGAGCCGGGCTCCGAATGAGCAGTTCTTC

abundance: -
v_gene: TRBV18
d_gene: -
j_gene: TRBJ1-4
CDR3aa: CASSPEGTNEKLFF
CDR3nt: TGTGCCAGCTCACCGGAGGGAACTAATGAAAAACTGTTTTTT

abundance: -
v_gene: TRBV27
d_gene: -
j_gene: TRBJ1-3
CDR3aa: CASSLGIGNTIYF
CDR3nt: TGTGCCAGCAGTTTAGGTATCGGAAACACCATATATTTT

abundance: -
v_gene: TRBV28
d_gene: TRBD1
j_gene: TRBJ1-6
CDR3aa: CASSFGTGGIGMSSPLHF
CDR3nt: TGTGCCAGCAGTTTTGGGACAGGGGGCATCGGTATGAGTTCACCCCTCCACTTT

abundance: -
v_gene: TRBV5-4
d_gene: -
j_gene: TRBJ2-7
CDR3aa: CASSRGTERMYEQYF
CDR3nt: TGTGCCAGCAGCCGCGGGACGGAGAGGATGTACGAGCAGTACTTC

abundance: -
v_gene: TRBV6-6
d_gene: TRBD2
j_gene: TRBJ2-1
CDR3aa: CASTQGLAGGYEQFF
CDR3nt: TGTGCCAGCACCCAGGGACTAGCGGGAGGTTATGAGCAGTTCTTC

abundance: medium-sized
v_gene: TRBV6-1
d_gene: TRBD1
j_gene: TRBJ1-2
CDR3aa: CASRTPGTGQGGYTF
CDR3nt: TGTGCCAGCAGGACCCCCGGGACAGGGCAGGGGGGCTACACCTTC

abundance: -
v_gene: TRBV28
d_gene: -
j_gene: TRBJ1-2
CDR3aa: CASSLIIQGGGYTF
CDR3nt: TGTGCCAGCAGTTTAATTATCCAGGGAGGTGGCTACACCTTC

abundance: -
v_gene: TRBV5-1
d_gene: -
j_gene: TRBJ1-2
CDR3aa: CASSLTGTNYGYTF
CDR3nt: TGCGCCAGCAGCTTGACAGGTACTAACTATGGCTACACCTTC

abundance: -
v_gene: TRBV28
d_gene: -
j_gene: TRBJ1-5
CDR3aa: CASSPPDDRLYSNQPQHF
CDR3nt: TGTGCCAGCAGTCCCCCCGATGACAGGCTTTATAGCAATCAGCCCCAGCATTTT

abundance: -
v_gene: TRBV28
d_gene: TRBD2
j_gene: TRBJ2-2
CDR3aa: CASSPPGLGVGELFF
CDR3nt: TGTGCCAGCAGTCCTCCGGGACTAGGAGTCGGGGAGCTGTTTTTT

abundance: -
v_gene: TRBV5-1
d_gene: -
j_gene: TRBJ2-3
CDR3aa: CASSLVASTNTDTQYF
CDR3nt: TGCGCCAGCAGCTTGGTAGCTAGCACCAACACAGATACGCAGTATTTT

abundance: -
v_gene: TRBV15
d_gene: -
j_gene: TRBJ2-5
CDR3aa: CATSRVGGETQYF
CDR3nt: TGTGCCACCAGCAGAGTCGGCGGAGAGACCCAGTACTTC

abundance: few
v_gene: TRBV10-3
d_gene: -
j_gene: TRBJ2-1
CDR3aa: CAISTSYEQFF
CDR3nt: TGTGCCATCAGCACTAGTTATGAGCAGTTCTTC

abundance: -
v_gene: TRBV5-6
d_gene: -
j_gene: TRBJ2-1
CDR3aa: CASSLPLQLSYNEQFF
CDR3nt: TGTGCCAGCAGCTTGCCCCTACAACTCTCCTACAATGAGCAGTTCTTC

abundance: once
v_gene: TRBV19
d_gene: -
j_gene: TRBJ2-2
CDR3aa: CASSLPGGSTGELFF
CDR3nt: TGTGCCAGTAGTCTACCTGGGGGGTCCACCGGGGAGCTGTTTTTT

abundance: -
v_gene: TRBV6-5
d_gene: TRBD2
j_gene: TRBJ2-3
CDR3aa: CASSYTRTSGTDTQYF
CDR3nt: TGTGCCAGCAGTTACACCCGGACTAGCGGGACAGATACGCAGTATTTT

abundance: few
v_gene: TRBV19
d_gene: TRBD1
j_gene: TRBJ2-5
CDR3aa: CASSIGQGRETQYF
CDR3nt: TGTGCCAGTAGTATCGGACAGGGGCGGGAGACCCAGTACTTC

abundance: -
v_gene: TRBV2
d_gene: TRBD2
j_gene: TRBJ2-3
CDR3aa: CASMKAGLAGGPDTQYF
CDR3nt: TGTGCCAGCATGAAGGCAGGACTAGCGGGAGGGCCGGATACGCAGTATTTT

abundance: -
v_gene: TRBV28
d_gene: -
j_gene: TRBJ1-2
CDR3aa: CASSEGYGYTF
CDR3nt: TGTGCCAGCAGTGAGGGTTATGGCTACACCTTC

abundance: -
v_gene: TRBV19
d_gene: -
j_gene: TRBJ1-4
CDR3aa: CASSIGSTATNEKLFF
CDR3nt: TGTGCCAGTAGTATAGGAAGCACGGCAACTAATGAAAAACTGTTTTTT